This T cell receptor beta chain was observed in a study of cytomegalovirus exposure and HLA in healthy donors. Overall study: Of several hundred genotyped donors, 75% to 90% grouped in the Caucasian-associated ancestry cluster. Regarding the study as a whole: A later analysis linked a missense DCLRE1C variant to TCR beta V- and J-gene trimming. Most subjects' HLA-A and HLA-B alleles were reportedly predicted from TCR beta sequences.

Note on this clone: As yet, its antigen is unknown.

The PCR employed 60 Vbeta primers together with 13 Jbeta primers. TCRdb keeps only in-frame clones here, not all; method: immunoSEQ multiplex PCR. The sample holds about 160,000 clones, around 79% seen once. This receptor was obtained from a female donor in good health and CMV-seronegative. Sequencing was done on a sample of PBMCs.

CDR3 bases: TGTGCCAGCAGTTCGAGACTAGCGGGGGACACCTACGAGCAGTACTTC. Protein: CASSSRLAGDTYEQYF. This chain joins TRBV6-6 and TRBJ2-7; 12 bases agree with TRBD2. The CDR3 contains 16 residues. Germline values: CDR1 MNHNY, CDR2 SVGAGI (reference sequence). Germline trimming cut 4 bases from V and 2 bases from J; bases unmatched to any gene: 6.